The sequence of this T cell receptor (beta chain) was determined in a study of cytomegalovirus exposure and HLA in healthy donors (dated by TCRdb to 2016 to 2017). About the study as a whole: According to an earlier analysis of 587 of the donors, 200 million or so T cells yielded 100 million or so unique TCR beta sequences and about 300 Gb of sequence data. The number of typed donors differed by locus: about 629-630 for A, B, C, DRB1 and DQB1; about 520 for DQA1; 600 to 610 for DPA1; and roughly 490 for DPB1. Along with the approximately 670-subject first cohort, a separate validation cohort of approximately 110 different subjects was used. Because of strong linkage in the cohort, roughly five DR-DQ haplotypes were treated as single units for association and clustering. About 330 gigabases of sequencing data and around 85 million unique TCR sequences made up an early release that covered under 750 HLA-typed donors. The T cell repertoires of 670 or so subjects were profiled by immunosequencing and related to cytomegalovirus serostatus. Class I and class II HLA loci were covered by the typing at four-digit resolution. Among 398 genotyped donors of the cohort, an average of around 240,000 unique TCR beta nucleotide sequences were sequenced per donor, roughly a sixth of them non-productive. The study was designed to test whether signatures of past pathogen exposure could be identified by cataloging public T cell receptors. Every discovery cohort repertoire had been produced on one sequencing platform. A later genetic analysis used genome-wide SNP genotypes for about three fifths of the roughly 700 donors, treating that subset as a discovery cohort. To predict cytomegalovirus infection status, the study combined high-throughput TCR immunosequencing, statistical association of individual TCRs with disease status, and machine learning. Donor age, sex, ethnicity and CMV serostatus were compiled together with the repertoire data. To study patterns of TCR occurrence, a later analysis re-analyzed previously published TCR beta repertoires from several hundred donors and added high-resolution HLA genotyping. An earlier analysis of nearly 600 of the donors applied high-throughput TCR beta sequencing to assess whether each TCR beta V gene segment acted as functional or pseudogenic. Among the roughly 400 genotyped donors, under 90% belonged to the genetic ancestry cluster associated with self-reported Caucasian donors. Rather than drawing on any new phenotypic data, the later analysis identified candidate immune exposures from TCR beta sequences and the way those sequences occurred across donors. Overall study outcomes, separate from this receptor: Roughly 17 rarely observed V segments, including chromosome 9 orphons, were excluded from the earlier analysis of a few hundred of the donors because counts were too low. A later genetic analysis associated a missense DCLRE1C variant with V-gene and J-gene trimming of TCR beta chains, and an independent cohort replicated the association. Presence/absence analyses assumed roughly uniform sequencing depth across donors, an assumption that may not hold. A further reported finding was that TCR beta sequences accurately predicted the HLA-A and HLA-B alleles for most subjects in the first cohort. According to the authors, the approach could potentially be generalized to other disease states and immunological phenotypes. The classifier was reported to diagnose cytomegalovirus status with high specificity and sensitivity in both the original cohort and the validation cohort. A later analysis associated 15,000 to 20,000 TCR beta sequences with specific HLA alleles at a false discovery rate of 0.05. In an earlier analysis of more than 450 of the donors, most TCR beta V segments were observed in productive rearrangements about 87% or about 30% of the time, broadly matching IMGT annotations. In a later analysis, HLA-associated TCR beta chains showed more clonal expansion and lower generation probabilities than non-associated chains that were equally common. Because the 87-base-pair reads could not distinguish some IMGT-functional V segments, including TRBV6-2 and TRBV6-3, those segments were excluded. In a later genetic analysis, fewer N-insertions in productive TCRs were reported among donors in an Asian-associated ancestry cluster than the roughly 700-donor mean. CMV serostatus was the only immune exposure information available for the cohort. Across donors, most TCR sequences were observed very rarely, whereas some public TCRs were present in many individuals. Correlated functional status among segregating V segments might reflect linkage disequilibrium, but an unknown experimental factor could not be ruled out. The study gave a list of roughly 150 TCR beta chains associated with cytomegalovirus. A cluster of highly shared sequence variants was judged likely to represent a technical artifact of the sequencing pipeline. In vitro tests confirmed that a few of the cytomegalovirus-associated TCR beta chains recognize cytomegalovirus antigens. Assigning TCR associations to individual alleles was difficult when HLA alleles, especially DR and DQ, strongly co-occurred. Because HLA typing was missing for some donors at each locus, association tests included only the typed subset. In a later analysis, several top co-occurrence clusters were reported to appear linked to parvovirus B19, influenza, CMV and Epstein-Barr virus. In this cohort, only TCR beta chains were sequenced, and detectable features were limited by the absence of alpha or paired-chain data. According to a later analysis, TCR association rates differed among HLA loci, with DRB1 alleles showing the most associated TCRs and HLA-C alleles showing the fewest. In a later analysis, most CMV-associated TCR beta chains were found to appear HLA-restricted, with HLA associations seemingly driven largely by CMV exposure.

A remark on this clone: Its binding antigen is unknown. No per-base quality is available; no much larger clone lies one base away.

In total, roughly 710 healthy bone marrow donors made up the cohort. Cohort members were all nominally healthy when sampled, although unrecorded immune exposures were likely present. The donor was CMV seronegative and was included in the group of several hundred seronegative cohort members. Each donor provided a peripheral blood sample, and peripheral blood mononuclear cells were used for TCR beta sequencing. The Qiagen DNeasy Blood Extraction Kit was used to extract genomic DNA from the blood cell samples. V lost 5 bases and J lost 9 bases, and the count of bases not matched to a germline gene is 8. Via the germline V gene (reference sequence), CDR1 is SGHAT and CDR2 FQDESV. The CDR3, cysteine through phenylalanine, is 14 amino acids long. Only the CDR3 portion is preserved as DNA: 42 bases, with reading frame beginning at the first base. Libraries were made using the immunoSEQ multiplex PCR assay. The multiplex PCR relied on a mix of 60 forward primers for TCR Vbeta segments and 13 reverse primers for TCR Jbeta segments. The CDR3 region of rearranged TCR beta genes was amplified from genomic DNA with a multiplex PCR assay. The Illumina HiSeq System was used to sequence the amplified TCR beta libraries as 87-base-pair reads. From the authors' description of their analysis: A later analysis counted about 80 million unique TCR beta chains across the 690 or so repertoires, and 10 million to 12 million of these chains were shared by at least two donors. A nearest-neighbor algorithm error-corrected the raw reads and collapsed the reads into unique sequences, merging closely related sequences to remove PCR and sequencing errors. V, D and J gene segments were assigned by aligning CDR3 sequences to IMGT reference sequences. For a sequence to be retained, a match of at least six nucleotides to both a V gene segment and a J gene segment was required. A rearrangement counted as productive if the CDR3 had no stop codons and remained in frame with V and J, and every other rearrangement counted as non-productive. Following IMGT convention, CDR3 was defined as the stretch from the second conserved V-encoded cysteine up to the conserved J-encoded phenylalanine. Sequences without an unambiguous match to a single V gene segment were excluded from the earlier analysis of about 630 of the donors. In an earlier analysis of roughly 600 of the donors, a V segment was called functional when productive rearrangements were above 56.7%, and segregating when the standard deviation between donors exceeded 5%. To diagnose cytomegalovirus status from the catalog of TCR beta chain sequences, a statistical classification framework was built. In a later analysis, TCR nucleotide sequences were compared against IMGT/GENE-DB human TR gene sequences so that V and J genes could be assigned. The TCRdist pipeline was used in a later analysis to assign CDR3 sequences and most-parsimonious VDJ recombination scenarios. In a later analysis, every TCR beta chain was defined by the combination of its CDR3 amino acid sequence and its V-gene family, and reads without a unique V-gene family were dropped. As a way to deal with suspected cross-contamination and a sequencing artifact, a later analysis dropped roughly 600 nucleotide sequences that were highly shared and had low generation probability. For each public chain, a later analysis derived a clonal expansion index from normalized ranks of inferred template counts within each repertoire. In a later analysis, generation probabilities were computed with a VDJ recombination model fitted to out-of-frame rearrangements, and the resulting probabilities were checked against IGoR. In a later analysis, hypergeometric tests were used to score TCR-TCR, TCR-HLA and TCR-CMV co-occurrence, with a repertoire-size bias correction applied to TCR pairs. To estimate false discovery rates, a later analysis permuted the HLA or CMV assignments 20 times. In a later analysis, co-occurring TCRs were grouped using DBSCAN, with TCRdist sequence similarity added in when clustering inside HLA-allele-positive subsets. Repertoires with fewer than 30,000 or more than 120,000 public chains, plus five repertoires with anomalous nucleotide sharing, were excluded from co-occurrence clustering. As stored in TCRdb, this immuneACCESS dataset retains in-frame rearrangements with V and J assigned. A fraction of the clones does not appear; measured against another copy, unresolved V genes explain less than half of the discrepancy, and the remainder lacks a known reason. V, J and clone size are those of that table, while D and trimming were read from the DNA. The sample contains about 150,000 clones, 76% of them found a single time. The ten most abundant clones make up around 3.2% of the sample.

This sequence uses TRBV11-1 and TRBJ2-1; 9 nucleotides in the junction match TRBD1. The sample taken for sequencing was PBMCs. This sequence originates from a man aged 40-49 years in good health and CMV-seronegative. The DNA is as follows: TGTGCCAGCAGCACCGGGACAGGGACGGGTGAGCAGTTCTTC. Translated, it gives CASSTGTGTGEQFF.